What follows are 4 T cell receptor beta chains derived from one specimen sequenced in a study of T cells in Graves' hyperthyroidism and ophthalmopathy. Amplification of TCR beta CDR3 regions was performed using RNA transcripts as template. First-round RT-PCR targeting the TCR CDR3 was performed with the HTBI primer set. Via MiXCR, TCRdb re-called the multiplex PCR reads, giving one row per CDR3 protein. Found here are 300,000 to 450,000 distinct CDR3 sequences, 14% to 15% of them singletons; the top ten hold 30% to 35%. Sequenced: blood. The receptors come from a woman in her 30s with Graves' hyperthyroidism.

This clonotype appeared many times. The rearrangement joins TRBV28 to TRBJ2-5; D gene ambiguous. Germline-derived CDR1 and CDR2 are MDHEN and SYDVKM. The CDR3 is made up of 14 amino acids. Trimming left V 2 bases short and J 3 bases short, with 10 bases between. CDR3 protein: CASSLMATKETQYF. CDR3 bases: TGTGCCAGCAGTTTAATGGCCACTAAAGAGACCCAGTACTTC. The complete variable domain, with remaining parts taken from reference TRBV28 and TRBJ2-5, reads DVKVTQSSRYLVKRTGEKVFLECVQDMDHENMFWYRQDPGLGLRLIYFSYDVKMKEKGDIPEGYSVSREKKERFSLILESASTNQTSMYLCASSLMATKETQYFGPGTRLLVL.

This clonotype came up a few times. V and J are TRBV5-1 and TRBJ1-4; unclear D gene. Germline CDR1 reads SGHRS; CDR2 reads YFSETQ. V was shortened by 2 bases and J by 1 base, with 6 bases between the two germline ends. This CDR3 has 14 amino acids. CDR3 sequence (DNA): TGCGCCAGCAGCTTCCGGGGAACTAATGAAAAACTGTTTTTT. Translated: CASSFRGTNEKLFF.

The chain recombines TRBV2 with TRBJ2-1, with D tentatively TRBD2 (6 bases). Deletions cut 3 bases from V and 6 bases from J, with 18 bases between. Germline V gives CDR1 SNHLY, CDR2 FYNNEI. The CDR3 totals 16 residues. Written as DNA, the CDR3 is TGTGCCAGCAGTGAGGGCTATGGTCTAGCGAGCAATGAGCAGTTCTTC. This sequence encodes CASSEGYGLASNEQFF.

This clonotype has a handful of counts. The chain employs TRBV18 and TRBJ2-2; 9 nucleotides line up with TRBD1. The V and J ends lost 8 bases and 5 bases, in that order; junction bases with no gene match: 9. The germline V gene encodes CDR1 KGHSH and CDR2 LQKENI. This CDR3 is built from 15 residues. The CDR3 reads CASAPGTGKTGELFF. The DNA of the CDR3 is TGTGCCAGCGCCCCCGGGACAGGGAAGACCGGGGAGCTGTTTTTT.